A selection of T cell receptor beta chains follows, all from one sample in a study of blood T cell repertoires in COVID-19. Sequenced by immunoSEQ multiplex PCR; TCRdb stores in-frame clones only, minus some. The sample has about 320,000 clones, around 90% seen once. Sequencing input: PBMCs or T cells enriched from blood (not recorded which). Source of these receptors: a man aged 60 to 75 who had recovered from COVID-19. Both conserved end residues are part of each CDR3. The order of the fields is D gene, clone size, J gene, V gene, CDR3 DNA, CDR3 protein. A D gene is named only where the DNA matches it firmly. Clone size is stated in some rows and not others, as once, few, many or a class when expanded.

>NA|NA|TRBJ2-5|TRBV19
TGTGCCAGTAGGCCCACCTCCGGGGTGCCACGAGAGACCCAGTACTTC
CASRPTSGVPRETQYF
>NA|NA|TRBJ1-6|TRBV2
TGTGCCAGCAGTCGGGACACAAATTCACCCCTCCACTTT
CASSRDTNSPLHF
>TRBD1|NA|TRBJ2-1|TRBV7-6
TGTGCCAGCAGCTCTGACCGGGACAGGGCCTACAATGAGCAGTTCTTC
CASSSDRDRAYNEQFF
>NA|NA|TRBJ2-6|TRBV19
TGTGCCAGTAGTCCCAAGCAGGCCAACGTCCTGACTTTC
CASSPKQANVLTF
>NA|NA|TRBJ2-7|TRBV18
TGTGCCAGCTCACCCGCCTTGACAGGACGGGACGAGCAGTACTTC
CASSPALTGRDEQYF
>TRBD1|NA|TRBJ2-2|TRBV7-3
TGTGCCAGCAGCCAACAGGGGTCGGGCGGGGAGCTGTTTTTT
CASSQQGSGGELFF
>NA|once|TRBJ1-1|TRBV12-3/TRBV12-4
TGTGCCAGCAGTTTCCGGGGGAACACTGAAGCTTTCTTT
CASSFRGNTEAFF
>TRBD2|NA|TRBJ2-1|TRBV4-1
TGCGCCAGCAGCCAATACGGACTAGCGGACTACAATGAGCAGTTCTTC
CASSQYGLADYNEQFF
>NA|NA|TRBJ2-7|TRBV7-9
TGTGCCAGCAGCCACGGGTCCCGGGTCTACGAGCAGTACTTC
CASSHGSRVYEQYF
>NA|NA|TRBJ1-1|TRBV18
TGTGCCAGCTCGGCGGAGTTCACTGAAGCTTTCTTT
CASSAEFTEAFF
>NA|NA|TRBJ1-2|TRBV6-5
TGTGCCAGCAGGCCCAGTGGCTATGGCTACACCTTC
CASRPSGYGYTF
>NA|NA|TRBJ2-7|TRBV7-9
TGTGCCAGCAGCTTAGGACCGCGCGGCTCCTACGAGCAGTACTTC
CASSLGPRGSYEQYF
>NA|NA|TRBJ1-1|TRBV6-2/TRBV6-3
TGTGCCAGCAGTTATACGGGCCCGGGGACTGAAGCTTTCTTT
CASSYTGPGTEAFF
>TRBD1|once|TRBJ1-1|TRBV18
TGTGCCAGCTCACAACGGGACAGGGGGATAATGAACACTGAAGCTTTCTTT
CASSQRDRGIMNTEAFF
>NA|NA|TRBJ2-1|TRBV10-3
TGTGCCCATTCAATGGGGGGAGATGAGCAGTTCTTC
CAHSMGGDEQFF
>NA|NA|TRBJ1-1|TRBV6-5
TGTGCCAGCAGTTACTCGAAGGACAGCCCTGAAGCTTTCTTT
CASSYSKDSPEAFF
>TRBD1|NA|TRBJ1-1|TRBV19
TGTGCCAGTAGTGCCCAGGGGGCGACGAACACTGAAGCTTTCTTT
CASSAQGATNTEAFF
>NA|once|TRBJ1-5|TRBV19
TGTGCCAGTAGTACAGGGACACCCTATAGCAATCAGCCCCAGCATTTT
CASSTGTPYSNQPQHF
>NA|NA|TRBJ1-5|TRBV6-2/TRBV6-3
TGTGCCAGCAGTTACTCGAACTTGAGCAATCAGCCCCAGCATTTT
CASSYSNLSNQPQHF
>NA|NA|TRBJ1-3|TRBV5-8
TGTGCCAGCAGCTTTCCGGTTACCTCTGGAAACACCATATATTTT
CASSFPVTSGNTIYF